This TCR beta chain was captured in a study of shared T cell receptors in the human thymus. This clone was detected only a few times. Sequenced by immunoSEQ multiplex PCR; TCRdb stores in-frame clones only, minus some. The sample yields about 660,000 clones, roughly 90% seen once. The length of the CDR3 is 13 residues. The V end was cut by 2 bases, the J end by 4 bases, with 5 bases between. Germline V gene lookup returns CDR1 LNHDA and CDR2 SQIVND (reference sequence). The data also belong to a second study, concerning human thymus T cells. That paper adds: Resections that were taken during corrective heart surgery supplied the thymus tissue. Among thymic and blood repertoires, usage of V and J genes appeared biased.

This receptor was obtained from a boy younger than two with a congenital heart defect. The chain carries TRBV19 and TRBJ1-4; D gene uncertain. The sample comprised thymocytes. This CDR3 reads CASSIQDNEKLFF. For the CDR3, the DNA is TGTGCCAGTAGTATACAGGATAATGAAAAACTGTTTTTT.